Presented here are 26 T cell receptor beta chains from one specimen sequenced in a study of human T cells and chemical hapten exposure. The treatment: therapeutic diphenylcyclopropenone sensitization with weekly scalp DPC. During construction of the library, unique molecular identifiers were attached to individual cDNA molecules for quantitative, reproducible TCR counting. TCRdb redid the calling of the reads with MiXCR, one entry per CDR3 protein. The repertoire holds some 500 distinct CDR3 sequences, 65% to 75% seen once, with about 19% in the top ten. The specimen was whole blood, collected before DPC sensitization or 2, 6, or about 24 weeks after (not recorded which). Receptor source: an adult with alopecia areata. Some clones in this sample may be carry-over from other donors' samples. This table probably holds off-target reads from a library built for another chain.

The CDR3 sequence: CASSASGFNEQFF. In DNA, the CDR3 is TGCGCCAGCAGCGCGTCTGGGTTCAATGAGCAGTTCTTC. The chain recombines TRBV5-1 with TRBJ2-1, with D unclear. Germline V gene sequence: CDR1 SGHRS, CDR2 YFSETQ. V lost 4 bases, J lost 6 bases, and 11 bases lay in between. The CDR3 covers 13 residues.

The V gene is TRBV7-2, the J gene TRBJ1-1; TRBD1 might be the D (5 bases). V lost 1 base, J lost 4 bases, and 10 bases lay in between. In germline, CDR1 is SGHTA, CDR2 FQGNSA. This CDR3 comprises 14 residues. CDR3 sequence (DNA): TGTGCCAGCAGCTTAGACGGAGGGGTCACTGAAGCTTTCTTT. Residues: CASSLDGGVTEAFF.

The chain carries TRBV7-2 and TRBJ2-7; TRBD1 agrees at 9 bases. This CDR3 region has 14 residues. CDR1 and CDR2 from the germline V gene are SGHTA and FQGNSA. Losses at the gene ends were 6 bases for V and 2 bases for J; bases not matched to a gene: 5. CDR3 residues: CASRPTGGTYEQYF. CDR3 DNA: TGTGCCAGCAGACCGACAGGGGGAACCTACGAGCAGTACTTC.

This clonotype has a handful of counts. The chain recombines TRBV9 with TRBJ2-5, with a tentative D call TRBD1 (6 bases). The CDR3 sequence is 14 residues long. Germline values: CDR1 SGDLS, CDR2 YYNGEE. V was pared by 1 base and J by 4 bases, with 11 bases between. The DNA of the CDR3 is TGTGCCAGCAGCGTAAGGGGGTCCGGAGAGACCCAGTACTTC. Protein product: CASSVRGSGETQYF.

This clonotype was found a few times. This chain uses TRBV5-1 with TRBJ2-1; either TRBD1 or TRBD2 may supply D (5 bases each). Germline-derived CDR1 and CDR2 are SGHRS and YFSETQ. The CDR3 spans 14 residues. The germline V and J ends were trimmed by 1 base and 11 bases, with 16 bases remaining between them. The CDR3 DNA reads TGCGCCAGCAGCTTGAGTGGGACGGAGCAAAAGCAGTTCTTC. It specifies CASSLSGTEQKQFF. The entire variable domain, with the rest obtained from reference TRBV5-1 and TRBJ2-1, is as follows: KAGVTQTPRYLIKTRGQQVTLSCSPISGHRSVSWYQQTPGQGLQFLFEYFSETQRNKGNFPGRFSGRQFSNSRSEMNVSTLELGDSALYLCASSLSGTEQKQFFGPGTRLTVL.

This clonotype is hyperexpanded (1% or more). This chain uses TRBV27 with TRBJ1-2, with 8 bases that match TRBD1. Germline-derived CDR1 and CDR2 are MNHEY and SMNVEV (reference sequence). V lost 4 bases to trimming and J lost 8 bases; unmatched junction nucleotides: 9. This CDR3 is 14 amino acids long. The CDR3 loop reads CASSSGTGSKGYTF. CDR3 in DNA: TGTGCCAGCAGTTCCGGGACAGGTTCGAAAGGCTACACCTTC.

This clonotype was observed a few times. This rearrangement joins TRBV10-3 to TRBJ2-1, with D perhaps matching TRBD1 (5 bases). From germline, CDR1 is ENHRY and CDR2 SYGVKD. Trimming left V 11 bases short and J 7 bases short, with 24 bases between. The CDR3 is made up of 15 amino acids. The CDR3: CAASAQGRVRNEQFF. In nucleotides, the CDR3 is TGTGCCGCCTCAGCCCAGGGAAGGGTTAGGAATGAGCAGTTCTTC.

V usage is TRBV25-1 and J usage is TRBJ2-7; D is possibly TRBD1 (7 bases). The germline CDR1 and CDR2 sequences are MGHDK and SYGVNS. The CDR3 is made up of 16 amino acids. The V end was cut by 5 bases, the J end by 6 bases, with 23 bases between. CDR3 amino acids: CASSPPGRAGGSEQYF. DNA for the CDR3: TGTGCCAGCAGTCCCCCCGGCAGGGCAGGGGGGAGCGAGCAGTACTTC.

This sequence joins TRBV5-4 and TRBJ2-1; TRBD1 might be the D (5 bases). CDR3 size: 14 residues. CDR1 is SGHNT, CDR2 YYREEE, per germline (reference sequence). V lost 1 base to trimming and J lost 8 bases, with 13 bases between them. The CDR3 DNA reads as TGTGCCAGCAGCTTGTACTCCCCCAGGGATGAGCAGTTCTTC. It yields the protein CASSLYSPRDEQFF.

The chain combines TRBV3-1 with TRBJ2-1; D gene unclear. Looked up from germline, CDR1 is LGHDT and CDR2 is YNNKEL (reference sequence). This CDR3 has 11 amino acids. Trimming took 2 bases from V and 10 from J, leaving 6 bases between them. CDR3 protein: CASSQSAEQFF. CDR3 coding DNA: TGTGCCAGCAGCCAATCAGCCGAGCAGTTCTTC.

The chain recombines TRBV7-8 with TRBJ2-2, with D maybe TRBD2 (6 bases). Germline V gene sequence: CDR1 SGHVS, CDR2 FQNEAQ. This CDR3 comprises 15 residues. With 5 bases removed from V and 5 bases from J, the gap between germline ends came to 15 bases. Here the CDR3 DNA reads TGTGCCAGCAGCCTACGGGGGACCCCAACCGGGGAGCTGTTTTTT. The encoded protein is CASSLRGTPTGELFF.

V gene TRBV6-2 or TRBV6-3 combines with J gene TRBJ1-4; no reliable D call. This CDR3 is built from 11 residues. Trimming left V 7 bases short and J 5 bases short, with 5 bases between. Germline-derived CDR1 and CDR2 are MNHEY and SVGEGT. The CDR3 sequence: CASMGNEKLFF. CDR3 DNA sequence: TGTGCCAGCATGGGGAATGAAAAACTGTTTTTT.

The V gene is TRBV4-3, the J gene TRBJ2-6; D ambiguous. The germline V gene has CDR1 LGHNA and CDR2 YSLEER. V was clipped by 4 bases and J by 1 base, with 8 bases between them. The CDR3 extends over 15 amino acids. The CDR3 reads CASSLGSSGANVLTF. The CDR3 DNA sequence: TGCGCCAGCAGCCTGGGGTCGTCTGGGGCCAACGTCCTGACTTTC.

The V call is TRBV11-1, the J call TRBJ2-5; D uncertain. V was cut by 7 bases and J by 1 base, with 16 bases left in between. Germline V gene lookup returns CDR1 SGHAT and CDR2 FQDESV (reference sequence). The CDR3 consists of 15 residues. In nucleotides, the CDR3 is TGTGCCAGCACCCCTGGCGCAGCATTCCAAGAGACCCAGTACTTC. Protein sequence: CASTPGAAFQETQYF. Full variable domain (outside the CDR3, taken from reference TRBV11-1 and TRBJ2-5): EAEVAQSPRYKITEKSQAVAFWCDPISGHATLYWYRQILGQGPELLVQFQDESVVDDSQLPKDRFSAERLKGVDSTLKIQPAELGDSAMYLCASTPGAAFQETQYFGPGTRLLVL.

CDR3 nucleotides: TGTGCCAGCAGCTTGTCGGGACGGCCCACAGATACGCAGTATTTT. The encoded protein is CASSLSGRPTDTQYF. This chain uses TRBV7-2 with TRBJ2-3, with D possibly called TRBD1 or TRBD2 (5 bases each). V gave up 3 bases and J gave up 2 bases, with 12 bases separating them. The CDR3 runs to 15 residues. Germline lookup yields CDR1 SGHTA and CDR2 FQGNSA.

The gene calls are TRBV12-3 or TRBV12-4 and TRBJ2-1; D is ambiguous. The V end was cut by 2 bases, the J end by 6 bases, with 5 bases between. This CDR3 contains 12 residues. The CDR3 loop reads CASSLMGNEQFF. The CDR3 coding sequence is TGTGCCAGCAGTTTAATGGGCAATGAGCAGTTCTTC.

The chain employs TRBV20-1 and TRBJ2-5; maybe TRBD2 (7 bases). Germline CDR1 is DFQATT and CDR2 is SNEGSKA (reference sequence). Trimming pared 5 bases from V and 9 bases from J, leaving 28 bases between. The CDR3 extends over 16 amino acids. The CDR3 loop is CSAGGAGRAPTGAQYF. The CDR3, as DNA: TGCAGTGCTGGGGGGGCCGGACGGGCCCCAACGGGGGCCCAGTACTTC.

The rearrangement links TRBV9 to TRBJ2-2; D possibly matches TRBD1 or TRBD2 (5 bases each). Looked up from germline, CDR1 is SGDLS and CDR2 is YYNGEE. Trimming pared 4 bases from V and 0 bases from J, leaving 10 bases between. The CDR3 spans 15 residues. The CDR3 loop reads CASSRGRPNTGELFF. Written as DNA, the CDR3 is TGTGCCAGCAGCCGGGGACGGCCGAACACCGGGGAGCTGTTTTTT.

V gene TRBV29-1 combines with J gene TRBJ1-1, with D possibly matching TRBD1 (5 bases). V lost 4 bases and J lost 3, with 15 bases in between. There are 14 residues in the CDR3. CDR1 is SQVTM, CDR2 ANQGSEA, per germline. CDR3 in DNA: TGCAGCGTTGGCAGGGTCGGCGGGGACACTGAAGCTTTCTTT. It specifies CSVGRVGGDTEAFF.

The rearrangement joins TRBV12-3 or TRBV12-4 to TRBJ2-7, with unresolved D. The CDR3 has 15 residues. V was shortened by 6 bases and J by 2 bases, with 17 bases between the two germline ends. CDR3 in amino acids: CASSPYVSTTYEQYF. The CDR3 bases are TGTGCCAGCAGCCCATACGTGAGCACGACCTACGAGCAGTACTTC.

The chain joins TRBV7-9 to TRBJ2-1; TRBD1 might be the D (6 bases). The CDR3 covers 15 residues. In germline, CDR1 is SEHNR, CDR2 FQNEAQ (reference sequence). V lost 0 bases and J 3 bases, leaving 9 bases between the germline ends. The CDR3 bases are TGTGCCAGCAGCTTAGCGGCAGGGGTCTACAATGAGCAGTTCTTC. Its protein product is CASSLAAGVYNEQFF.

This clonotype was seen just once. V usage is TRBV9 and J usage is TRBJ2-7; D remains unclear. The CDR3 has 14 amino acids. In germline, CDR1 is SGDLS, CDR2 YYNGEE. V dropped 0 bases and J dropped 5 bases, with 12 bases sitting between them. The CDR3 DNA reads TGTGCCAGCAGCGTAGAAGACTCCCCTCACGAGCAGTACTTC. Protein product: CASSVEDSPHEQYF.

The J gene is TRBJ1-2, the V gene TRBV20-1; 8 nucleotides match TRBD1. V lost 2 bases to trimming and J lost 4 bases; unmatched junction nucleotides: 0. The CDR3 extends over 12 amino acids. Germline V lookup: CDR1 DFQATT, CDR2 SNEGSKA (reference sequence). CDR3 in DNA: TGCAGTGCTAGAACAGGGGGCTATGGCTACACCTTC. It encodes CSARTGGYGYTF.

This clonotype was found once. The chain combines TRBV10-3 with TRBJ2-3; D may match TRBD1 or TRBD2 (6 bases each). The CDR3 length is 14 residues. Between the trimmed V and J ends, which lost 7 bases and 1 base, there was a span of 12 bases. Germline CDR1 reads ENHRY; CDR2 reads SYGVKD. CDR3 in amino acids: CAITTGAGTDTQYF. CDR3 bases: TGTGCCATCACGACGGGGGCTGGCACAGATACGCAGTATTTT.

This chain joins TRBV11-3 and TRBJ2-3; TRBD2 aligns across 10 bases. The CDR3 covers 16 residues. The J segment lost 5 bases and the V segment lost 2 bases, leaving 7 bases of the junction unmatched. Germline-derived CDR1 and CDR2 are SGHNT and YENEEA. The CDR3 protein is CASSLSLAGVLDTQYF. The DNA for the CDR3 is TGTGCCAGCAGCTTATCCCTAGCGGGGGTCCTAGATACGCAGTATTTT.

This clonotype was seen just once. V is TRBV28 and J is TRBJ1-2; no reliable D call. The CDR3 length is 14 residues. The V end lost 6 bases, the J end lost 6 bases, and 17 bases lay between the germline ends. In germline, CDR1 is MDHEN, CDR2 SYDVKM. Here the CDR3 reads CASRVGSLSHGYTF. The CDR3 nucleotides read TGTGCCAGCAGGGTGGGGTCGCTCTCACATGGCTACACCTTC.